A single sample is the source of the 14 T cell receptor beta chains below, sequenced in a study of T cells in Graves' hyperthyroidism and ophthalmopathy. From RNA transcripts, TCR beta CDR3 regions were amplified. The TCR CDR3 first-round RT-PCR relied on the HTBI primer set. TCRdb reprocessed the multiplex PCR reads with MiXCR, giving one entry per CDR3 protein. The sample shows roughly 380,000 distinct CDR3 sequences, over 15% of them seen only once. Sequencing was performed on blood. The receptors come from a woman aged 40 to 55 with Graves' ophthalmopathy.

This clonotype was recorded at least ten times. CDR3 sequence (DNA): TGTGCCAGCAGGACCGGGACTAGCGCCTACGAGCAGTACTTC. Its translation: CASRTGTSAYEQYF. The V gene is TRBV28, the J gene TRBJ2-7; 10 positions match TRBD2. The ends lost 6 bases at V and 2 bases at J; junction bases unmatched: 4. The CDR3 is made up of 14 amino acids. Germline CDR1 MDHEN, CDR2 SYDVKM. The full variable domain, with the rest looked up from reference TRBV28 and TRBJ2-7, is DVKVTQSSRYLVKRTGEKVFLECVQDMDHENMFWYRQDPGLGLRLIYFSYDVKMKEKGDIPEGYSVSREKKERFSLILESASTNQTSMYLCASRTGTSAYEQYFGPGTRLTVT.

This clonotype occurred many times. This chain joins TRBV6-4 and TRBJ2-3; 8 nucleotides match TRBD1. The germline CDR1 and CDR2 sequences are MRHNA and SNTAGT. The trim removed 6 bases at V and 2 bases at J, leaving 10 bases unmatched. The CDR3 length is 16 residues. As DNA, the CDR3 is TGTGCCAGCAGGGGACCTCGACAGGGGCACACAGATACGCAGTATTTT. It encodes CASRGPRQGHTDTQYF.

This clonotype was counted only a few times. Because the CDR3 is missing its conserved closing phenylalanine or tryptophan, this is likely a read error. Here the CDR3 reads CASSEAIGTDTQYS. The CDR3 region has the DNA TGTGCCAGCAGTGAGGCTATCGGCACAGATACGCAGTATTCT. The chain uses TRBV6-4 and TRBJ2-3; no definite D call. The V gene's germline CDR1 is MRHNA and CDR2 SNTAGT. This CDR3 contains 14 residues. V was shortened by 3 bases and J by 1 base, with 8 bases between the two germline ends.

This clonotype was observed at least ten times. The chain joins TRBV27 to TRBJ1-6; D call uncertain. Germline V gives CDR1 MNHEY, CDR2 SMNVEV (reference sequence). This CDR3 has 18 residues. The ends were cut back, 0 bases at V and 0 bases at J, with 12 bases in the middle. The CDR3 coding sequence is TGTGCCAGCAGTTTATCGCTAACAGCTAGCTCCTATAATTCACCCCTCCACTTT. Translation: CASSLSLTASSYNSPLHF.

This clonotype appeared many times. The chain joins TRBV7-2 to TRBJ2-5; D may be TRBD1 (6 bases). V was clipped by 3 bases and J by 8 bases, with 19 bases between them. The CDR3 runs to 15 residues. Germline V CDR1 and CDR2: SGHTA, FQGNSA. CDR3 sequence (DNA): TGTGCCAGCAGCTTTAGGGGGTCGAGGGAAGGAACCCAGTACTTC. Protein product: CASSFRGSREGTQYF.

The sample holds many counts of this clonotype. The chain carries TRBV6-2 or TRBV6-3 and TRBJ1-1; D call uncertain. Trimming cost V 6 bases and J 3 bases, with 8 bases left between them. Germline V gene sequence: CDR1 MNHEY, CDR2 SVGEGT. This CDR3 has 12 amino acids. The CDR3 DNA reads as TGTGCCAGCAGAGCTGGGTACACTGAAGCTTTCTTT. Encoded protein: CASRAGYTEAFF.

The genes are TRBV20-1 and TRBJ1-2, with 8 bases that match TRBD1. Trimming took 4 bases from V and 7 from J; bases not matched to a gene: 11. Germline CDR1 DFQATT, CDR2 SNEGSKA (reference sequence). The CDR3 sequence is 14 residues long. The CDR3 region has the DNA TGCAGTGCTAATCCGGGACAGGAGATCTCTGGCTACACCTTC. Its translation: CSANPGQEISGYTF.

This clonotype occurred many times. V is TRBV30 and J is TRBJ1-3, with TRBD1 as a possible D gene (5 bases). The CDR3 contains 15 residues. Germline CDR1 reads GTSNPN; CDR2 reads SVGIG (reference sequence). V lost 0 bases to trimming and J lost 0 bases, with 9 bases between them. The CDR3 nucleotides are TGTGCCTGGAGTGTACGACAGACCTCTGGAAACACCATATATTTT. Translation: CAWSVRQTSGNTIYF.

This clonotype was picked up many times. This chain uses TRBV29-1 with TRBJ1-1; D not certain. Trimming left V 5 bases short and J 4 bases short, with 5 bases between. This CDR3 has 10 residues. Germline CDR1 SQVTM, CDR2 ANQGSEA. CDR3 region: CSVRSTEAFF. DNA for the CDR3: TGCAGCGTTAGGTCCACTGAAGCTTTCTTT.

This clonotype was seen repeatedly, ten times or more. The chain joins TRBV11-3 to TRBJ2-7; 8 nucleotides agree with TRBD1. CDR1 and CDR2 from the germline V gene are SGHNT and YENEEA. The V segment lost 7 bases and the J segment 5 bases; nucleotides outside the gene matches: 7. The length of the CDR3 is 13 residues. CDR3 protein: CASTDRGPNEQYF. CDR3 DNA sequence: TGTGCCAGCACAGACAGGGGACCCAACGAGCAGTACTTC.

This clonotype was seen at least ten times. The chain has TRBV30 and TRBJ1-5; no clear D. Germline CDR1 is GTSNPN and CDR2 is SVGIG (reference sequence). The CDR3 length is 16 residues. V was pared by 4 bases and J by 0 bases, with 16 bases between. For the CDR3, the DNA is TGTGCCTGGACGTTTTTTGCGGACTCTAGCAATCAGCCCCAGCATTTT. Translation: CAWTFFADSSNQPQHF. Together with reference TRBV30 and TRBJ1-5, the CDR3 gives the full variable domain: SQTIHQWPATLVQPVGSPLSLECTVEGTSNPNLYWYRQAAGRGLQLLFYSVGIGQISSEVPQNLSASRPQDRQFILSSKKLLLSDSGFYLCAWTFFADSSNQPQHFGDGTRLSIL.

This clonotype appeared many times. The rearrangement joins TRBV7-2 to TRBJ1-1, with D uncertain. Trimming cost V 2 bases and J 0 bases, with 10 bases left between them. Germline CDR1 SGHTA, CDR2 FQGNSA. This CDR3 has 15 amino acids. The CDR3 DNA reads as TGTGCCAGCAGCTTAACGGTTGGCTTGAACACTGAAGCTTTCTTT. It encodes CASSLTVGLNTEAFF.

Ten or more counts support this clonotype. The rearrangement links TRBV10-3 to TRBJ1-1; maybe TRBD1 (5 bases). V lost 3 bases to trimming and J lost 1 base, with 21 bases between them. Germline assignment: CDR1 ENHRY and CDR2 SYGVKD. This CDR3 comprises 18 residues. Here the CDR3 reads CAISDLGLFGGANTEAFF. The CDR3 coding sequence is TGTGCCATCAGTGACCTGGGACTATTTGGCGGAGCGAACACTGAAGCTTTCTTT.

This clonotype has at least ten counts. V usage is TRBV9 and J usage is TRBJ2-2; D ambiguous. Germline CDR1 SGDLS, CDR2 YYNGEE. V lost 0 bases, J lost 6 bases, and 6 bases lay in between. This CDR3 contains 13 residues. CDR3 DNA sequence: TGTGCCAGCAGCGTAGATGGGGCCGGGGAGCTGTTTTTT. Amino acids: CASSVDGAGELFF.